This T cell receptor (beta chain) was sequenced for a study of cytomegalovirus exposure and HLA in healthy donors. Whole-study results and caveats: Altogether, 150 to 200 TCR beta chains were recorded as cytomegalovirus-associated. Among donors in an Asian-associated ancestry cluster, a later analysis reportedly found fewer N-insertions than the roughly 610-donor mean.

Germline V CDR1 and CDR2: MNHNS, SASEGT. V lost 3 bases and J lost 3, with 10 bases in between. The CDR3 contains 14 residues. With 60 Vbeta and 13 Jbeta primers, the PCR was carried out. Assay used: immunoSEQ multiplex PCR; TCRdb lists only in-frame clones, some missing. Here the sample spans 100,000 to 130,000 clones, roughly 82% being singletons. With respect to this clone: Its antigen is undetermined.

The source is a man aged 30-40 years in good health and CMV-seropositive. The chain couples TRBV6-1 to TRBJ2-3; a possible D gene is TRBD2 (5 bases). Sequencing was carried out using PBMCs. CDR3: CASSEVPGTDTQYF. CDR3 nucleotides: TGTGCCAGCAGTGAGGTGCCGGGGACAGATACGCAGTATTTT.